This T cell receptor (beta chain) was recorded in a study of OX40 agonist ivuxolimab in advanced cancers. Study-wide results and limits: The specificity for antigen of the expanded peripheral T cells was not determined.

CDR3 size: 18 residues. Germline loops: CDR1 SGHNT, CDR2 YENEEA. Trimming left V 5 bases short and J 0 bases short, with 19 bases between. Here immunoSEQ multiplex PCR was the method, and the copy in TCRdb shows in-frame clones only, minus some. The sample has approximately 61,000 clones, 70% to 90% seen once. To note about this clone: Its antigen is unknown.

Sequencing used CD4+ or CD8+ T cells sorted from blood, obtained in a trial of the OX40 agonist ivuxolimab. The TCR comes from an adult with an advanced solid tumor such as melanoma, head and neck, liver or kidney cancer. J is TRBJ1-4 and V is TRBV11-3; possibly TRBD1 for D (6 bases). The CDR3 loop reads CASSPKPRQVPTNEKLFF. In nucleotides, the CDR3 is TGTGCCAGCAGCCCTAAGCCCCGACAGGTCCCAACTAATGAAAAACTGTTTTTT.